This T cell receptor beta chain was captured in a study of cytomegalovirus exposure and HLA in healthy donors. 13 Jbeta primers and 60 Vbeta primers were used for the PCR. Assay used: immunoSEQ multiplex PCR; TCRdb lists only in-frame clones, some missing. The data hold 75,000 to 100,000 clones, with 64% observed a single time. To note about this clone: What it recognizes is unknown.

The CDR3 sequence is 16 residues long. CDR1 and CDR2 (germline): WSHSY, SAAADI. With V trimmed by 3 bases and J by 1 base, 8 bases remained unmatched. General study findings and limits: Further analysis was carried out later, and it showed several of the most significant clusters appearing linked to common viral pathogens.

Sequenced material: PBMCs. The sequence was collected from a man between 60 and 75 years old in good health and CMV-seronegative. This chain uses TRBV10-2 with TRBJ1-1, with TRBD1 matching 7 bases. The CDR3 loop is CASSETVGGQNTEAFF. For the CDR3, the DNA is TGCGCCAGCAGTGAAACTGTAGGGGGCCAGAACACTGAAGCTTTCTTT.